This TCR beta chain is from a study of cytomegalovirus exposure and HLA in healthy donors. Whole-study results and caveats: Near-uniform donor sequencing depth was presumed by presence/absence analyses. Sequencing likely caused a cluster of highly shared sequence variants. There were some V segments, including TRBV6-2 and TRBV6-3, excluded as indistinguishable.

Concerning this clone: Its antigen is as yet unknown.

The CDR3 has 15 amino acids. V lost 5 bases, J lost 6 bases, and 10 bases stayed unmatched. Germline V CDR1 and CDR2: MDHEN, SYDVKM. Amplification used 60 Vbeta primers and 13 Jbeta primers. Original analysis: Per a later analysis, the number of unique TCR beta chains was about 78 million, of which roughly 9.9 million were shared. The protocol was immunoSEQ multiplex PCR, while the TCRdb copy is restricted to in-frame clones and leaves out a portion. Clonal size and the V and J genes are those of that table, whereas D and trimming came from the DNA. The sample consists of 120,000 to 150,000 clones, about 82% of them appearing once.

This chain connects TRBV28 to TRBJ2-1, with TRBD1 matching over 7 bases. Sequencing was done on a sample of PBMCs. The sequence was obtained from a woman in her 40s in good health and CMV-seropositive. The CDR3: CASSQNRGHVNEQFF. The CDR3 DNA follows: TGTGCCAGCAGTCAAAATAGGGGGCACGTCAATGAGCAGTTCTTC. Supplemented by reference TRBV28 and TRBJ2-1, the full variable domain reads DVKVTQSSRYLVKRTGEKVFLECVQDMDHENMFWYRQDPGLGLRLIYFSYDVKMKEKGDIPEGYSVSREKKERFSLILESASTNQTSMYLCASSQNRGHVNEQFFGPGTRLTVL.